This TCR beta chain was obtained from a study of brain T cells in children with intractable seizures (dated by TCRdb to about 2021). For the study in its entirety: A NanoString immunology panel was first used to screen resected brain tissue from roughly 53 pediatric epilepsy surgery cases for immune gene transcripts. Of the roughly 12 selected surgery cases, pre-surgery blood was also sequenced for eight, so four had brain tissue only. What the work shows at the level of the full study, not this receptor alone: The patients' HCMV serostatus was not known, and viral specificity was inferred solely from CDR3 sequence similarity. Because pre- and post-surgery blood were sequenced to different depths, clones absent from the pre-surgery sample may reflect undersampling.

The sample's time point label is to be understood as: resected brain tissue, or blood drawn just prior to surgery. The surgery cases that showed the highest brain T cell transcript signatures were chosen for TCR beta chain sequencing of brain tissue, and of blood when it was available. Before surgery, the patients had been given at least one anti-epileptic drug. TCR-sequenced patients were children with drug-resistant epilepsy due to tuberous sclerosis complex, focal cortical dysplasia, Rasmussen encephalitis or hemimegalencephaly. Blood samples were drawn just before the epilepsy surgery. Bulk genomic DNA was extracted from unsorted brain tissue and whole blood with the Monarch genomic DNA purification kit. CDR1 and CDR2 are read off the germline V gene as SGDLS and YYNGEE. The CDR3 has 14 amino acids, counting the end cysteine and phenylalanine. Here the CDR3 DNA is all that survives: 42 bases in frame from base 1. V is clipped by 2 bases and J by 3 bases, and the sequence between their germline boundaries is 6 bases long.

In the case of this clone: Its binding antigen is unknown. It has no much larger one-base neighbor in the sample; base qualities were not kept.

The immunoSEQ assay was used to generate TCR beta chain sequences from genomic DNA. The study's own analysis went as follows. CDR3 sequences not starting with the conserved framework cysteine at position 104 were manually removed. Clonality was calculated as one minus the normalized Shannon's Diversity Index, with values ranging from 0 (maximal diversity) to 1 (oligoclonal). Differences in the frequency of the same CDR3 between samples, such as brain versus blood, were assessed with chi-squared comparison-of-proportions tests. Public clonotypes were found by searching immuneACCESS, and the VDJdb browser was used to assess similarity to known antiviral clonotypes. Entries here come from immuneACCESS through TCRdb and include only in-frame sequences with V and J called. Some clones fail to appear in such tables; in the studies checked, an unresolved V gene covers under half of the shortfall, and the cause of the remainder is unknown. That table supplies the V and J calls and clone size; D and trimming were determined from the DNA. For this sample there are over 95,000 clones; 90% to 95% appear just once. 3.5% to 4.5% of the sample rests with the top ten.

The starting material was peripheral blood, obtained at surgery. The receptor was isolated from a boy less than two years old with hemimegalencephaly and intractable seizures. Recombination joined TRBV9 with TRBJ1-6, with the identity of the D gene unclear. For the CDR3, the sequence is CASSVEFYNSPLHF. The sequenced DNA is TGTGCCAGCAGCGTGGAGTTCTATAATTCACCCCTCCACTTT.